The source of this TCR beta chain is a study of CD8 T cells in Susac syndrome. With 2 bases clipped from V and 3 bases from J, the junction kept 4 bases outside the gene matches. This CDR3 has 14 amino acids. Random-hexamer reverse transcription was applied to roughly 0.5 to 1 ug RNA. Across 54 Vbeta and 13 Jbeta, TCR beta CDR3 was amplified with immunoSEQ multiplex PCR. TCRdb called the immunoSEQ multiplex PCR reads again in MiXCR, with one record for every CDR3 protein. Counted here are 150,000 to 200,000 distinct CDR3 sequences, around 94% occurring once; the ten biggest clones make up more than 0.12%.

The sequencing sample was made of CD4+ T cells from PBMCs. The TCR sequence derives from a human donor in good health. V is TRBV12-3 or TRBV12-4 and J is TRBJ2-7; the match to TRBD1 covers 7 bases. For the CDR3, the DNA is TGTGCCAGCAGTTTACCCGGGACAGACTACGAGCAGTACTTC. This gives the protein CASSLPGTDYEQYF.